These T cell receptor beta chains were read from a single sample in a study of PD-1 blockade in classical Hodgkin lymphoma. The table came from immunoSEQ multiplex PCR; TCRdb's copy has only in-frame clones and leaves some out. The sample has 25,000 to 35,000 clones; less than 90% are singletons. Sequencing used CD4+ T cells from blood, obtained at baseline. The receptors here all came from a human donor with classical Hodgkin lymphoma. Both conserved end residues are part of each CDR3. The D gene is left open where the match is weak. Some rows have no size entry. The others give once, few or many, or a class for an expanded clone.

>-|TRBV18|-|TRBJ1-3
CASSPIGGNTIYF
TGTGCCAGCTCACCAATCGGGGGAAACACCATATATTTT
>-|TRBV10-2|TRBD1|TRBJ2-2
CASSEQGKDTGELFF
TGCGCCAGCAGTGAACAGGGGAAGGACACCGGGGAGCTGTTTTTT
>-|TRBV5-1|-|TRBJ2-7
CASSLEFTGTPGAQYF
TGCGCCAGCAGCTTGGAGTTTACTGGGACTCCGGGCGCGCAGTACTTC
>-|TRBV5-6|TRBD1|TRBJ2-7
CASRRQGAYEQYF
TGTGCCAGCAGAAGACAGGGGGCGTACGAGCAGTACTTC
>once|TRBV10-1|-|TRBJ1-1
CASSDNRAGTEAFF
TGCGCCAGCAGTGACAATCGAGCGGGCACTGAAGCTTTCTTT
>-|TRBV5-4|TRBD1|TRBJ1-2
CASSFVDRETGYTF
TGTGCCAGCAGCTTCGTGGACAGGGAGACTGGCTACACCTTC
>-|TRBV7-2|-|TRBJ1-3
CASSLAFSMGGNTIYF
TGTGCCAGCAGCTTAGCGTTCTCGATGGGAGGAAACACCATATATTTT
>-|TRBV7-2|TRBD1|TRBJ1-2
CASSLATDRQGYTF
TGTGCCAGCAGCTTAGCGACGGACAGGCAGGGCTACACCTTC
>-|TRBV19|-|TRBJ1-1
CASSATMNTEAFF
TGTGCCAGTAGTGCAACAATGAACACTGAAGCTTTCTTT
>few|TRBV2|-|TRBJ1-5
CASIKDGSNQPQHF
TGTGCCAGCATCAAAGACGGTAGCAATCAGCCCCAGCATTTT
>-|TRBV19|-|TRBJ1-5
CASTSGIEQPQHF
TGTGCCAGTACGTCCGGGATTGAGCAGCCCCAGCATTTT
>-|TRBV5-1|-|TRBJ2-4
CASSLVGAVDIQYF
TGCGCCAGCAGCTTGGTTGGGGCTGTGGACATTCAGTACTTC
>-|TRBV6-5|-|TRBJ1-1
CASSYLQGNTEAFF
TGTGCCAGCAGTTACCTACAGGGGAACACTGAAGCTTTCTTT
>-|TRBV4-2|-|TRBJ2-7
CASSQAKDGTYEQYF
TGTGCCAGCAGCCAAGCTAAGGACGGGACCTACGAGCAGTACTTC
>-|TRBV6-1|TRBD2|TRBJ2-7
CASRGSSGTNEQYF
TGTGCCAGCAGAGGGTCTAGCGGGACTAACGAGCAGTACTTC
>few|TRBV10-1|TRBD1|TRBJ1-2
CARQRQGPGGYTF
TGCGCCAGACAAAGACAGGGTCCGGGGGGCTACACCTTC
>-|TRBV5-1|-|TRBJ2-6
CASSLGGNPSSGANVLTF
TGCGCCAGCAGCTTAGGGGGGAACCCAAGCTCTGGGGCCAACGTCCTGACTTTC
>-|TRBV28|-|TRBJ2-5
CASSPGWPETQYF
TGTGCCAGCAGCCCTGGATGGCCAGAGACCCAGTACTTC